This TCR delta chain is drawn from a study of gamma-delta T cells after stem cell transplantation. TCRdb redid the clone calls on the RT-PCR reads with CATT. There are about 3,200 delta-chain clones in the sample; 4% to 6% occur only once, and just under 35% lies in the top ten. Points on this clone: It differs at one base from a far larger clone, so likely a read error.

The CDR3 runs 21 residues. The germline gives CDR1 GEAIGNYY, CDR2 EKD. The TCR sequence derives from a human donor. It is not recorded whose cells these are; they may come from a transplant donor. Material: gamma-delta T cells. The rearrangement links TRDV2 to TRDJ3, with 9 bases lining up with TRDD3. CDR3 loop: CACDTAGGYPSTTWNTRQMFF. CDR3 nucleotides: TGTGCCTGTGACACAGCAGGGGGATACCCCAGCACCACCTGGAACACCCGACAGATGTTTTTC.